This is a list of T cell receptor beta chains from one sample in a study of human T cells and chemical hapten exposure. TCRdb re-called the reads through MiXCR, storing one row per CDR3 protein. The sample holds about 120,000 distinct CDR3 sequences, around 8.5% seen once. Material: whole blood. These receptors were obtained from a human donor in good health. Some clones in this sample may be carry-over from other donors' samples. Each CDR3 is given with its conserved first and last residue. D genes are given only for firm matches. Clone size is given for some rows only: seen once, a few or many times, or a class if the clone is expanded.

d_call j_call clone_size v_call cdr3_nt cdr3_aa
TRBD1 TRBJ2-7 few TRBV7-6 TGTGCCAGCAGCTCCCCACAGACAGGGGATCACGAGCAGTACTTC CASSSPQTGDHEQYF
- TRBJ2-1 many TRBV12-3/TRBV12-4 TGTGCCAGCAGTCCCCCCCCGGAGGGGAATGAGCAGTTCTTC CASSPPPEGNEQFF
- TRBJ2-1 - TRBV7-9 TGTGCCAGCAGCTTAGTATTGGGCGGGACCTCCTACAATGAGCAGTTCTTC CASSLVLGGTSYNEQFF
TRBD1 TRBJ2-2 few TRBV11-2 TGTGCCAGCAGCCCGTCAGGGACAGGGAACACCGGGGAGCTGTTTTTT CASSPSGTGNTGELFF
- TRBJ2-1 - TRBV7-3 TGTGCCAGCAGCTTAATTTTACTTCCAAACAATGAGCAGTTCTTC CASSLILLPNNEQFF
- TRBJ1-2 - TRBV5-1 TGCGCCAGCAGCTTGGTTGGGTCCGACTATGGTTACACCTTC CASSLVGSDYGYTF
- TRBJ2-2 many TRBV12-3/TRBV12-4 TGTGCCAACCTTCGCGCGAACACCGGGGAGCTGTTTTTT CANLRANTGELFF
TRBD2 TRBJ2-2 - TRBV10-3 TGTGCCACCCTTACCATTAGCGGGGGAGCGAACACCGGGGAGCTGTTTTTT CATLTISGGANTGELFF
- TRBJ1-1 many TRBV20-1 TGCAGTGCGAAACGCGGGCGGGACACTGAAGCTTTCTTT CSAKRGRDTEAFF
- TRBJ1-1 many TRBV6-2/TRBV6-3 TGTGCCAGCAGTTCTGCGGAGAACACTGAAGCTTTCTTT CASSSAENTEAFF
- TRBJ1-4 few TRBV11-2 TGTGCCAGCAGCCCGCACGAGGGGGAAAAACTGTTTTTT CASSPHEGEKLFF
TRBD2 TRBJ2-1 - TRBV29-1 TGCAGCGTTGTAGGAGCGGGAGGAGTCGGGCAGTTCTTC CSVVGAGGVGQFF
- TRBJ2-7 - TRBV5-4 TGTGCCAGCAGCCCCGCCTCCGGCGAGCAGTACTTC CASSPASGEQYF
- TRBJ2-3 - TRBV10-3 TGTGCCTACCGCCCGAAGGGGGAAGATACGCAGTATTTT CAYRPKGEDTQYF
- TRBJ2-7 many TRBV20-1 TGCAGTGCCCGACACCCCCAGGGTCCCGAGCAGTACTTC CSARHPQGPEQYF
- TRBJ1-4 - TRBV5-1 TGCGCCAGCAGCCGGACAGCTAATGAAAAACTGTTTTTT CASSRTANEKLFF
- TRBJ1-6 few TRBV7-9 TGTGCCAGCAGCTTATGGGAGGTCTCCTATAATTCACCCCTCCACTTT CASSLWEVSYNSPLHF
TRBD1 TRBJ1-5 many TRBV7-9 TGTGCCAGCAGTTATGTCGGGACAGGGGGCCTTCAGCCCCAGCATTTT CASSYVGTGGLQPQHF
- TRBJ2-3 - TRBV7-9 TGTGCCAGCAGCTTCATAGCGGACCAAAGCACAGATACGCAGTATTTT CASSFIADQSTDTQYF
- TRBJ1-6 many TRBV11-2 TGTGCCAGCAGCCGCCAGCGGACGGGGTCACCCCTCCACTTT CASSRQRTGSPLHF
- TRBJ2-6 - TRBV5-1 TGCGCCAGCAGCCCCACCGGGTTCCAGGGAGGGGCCAACGTCCTGACTTTC CASSPTGFQGGANVLTF
- TRBJ2-1 few TRBV29-1 TGCAGCGCCTATGGGGCCCGCAATGAGCAGTTCTTC CSAYGARNEQFF
TRBD1 TRBJ1-5 many TRBV4-2 TGTGCCAGCAGCCAAGATACGGTGGGACAGGGAGGTCAGCCCCAGCATTTT CASSQDTVGQGGQPQHF
- TRBJ2-7 few TRBV11-2 TGTGCCAGCAGCCACCTCAGGGGTAGTTCTTACGAGCAGTACTTC CASSHLRGSSYEQYF